These 21 T cell receptor beta chains originate from one sample sequenced in a study of OX40 agonist ivuxolimab in advanced cancers. This table comes from immunoSEQ multiplex PCR, and its TCRdb copy is limited to in-frame clones, with some not included. In the table there are 75,000 to 95,000 clones, around 92% of which are singletons. Source: CD4+ or CD8+ T cells sorted from blood, taken in a trial of the OX40 agonist ivuxolimab. The receptors here all came from an adult with an advanced solid tumor such as melanoma, head and neck, liver or kidney cancer.

The V call is TRBV18, the J call TRBJ1-1, with D tentatively TRBD1 (6 bases). V dropped 2 bases and J dropped 7 bases, with 17 bases sitting between them. The length of the CDR3 is 15 residues. Per the germline V gene, CDR1 is KGHSH and CDR2 is LQKENI. The chain's CDR3 is CASSPLAGAHVEAFF. For the CDR3, the DNA is TGTGCCAGCTCACCATTGGCGGGGGCTCATGTTGAAGCTTTCTTT.

The rearrangement joins TRBV9 to TRBJ2-7; possible D gene TRBD2, 5 bases. CDR3 size: 14 residues. V was cut by 1 base and J by 4 bases, with 12 bases left in between. From germline, CDR1 is SGDLS and CDR2 YYNGEE. The CDR3 region has the DNA TGTGCCAGCAGCGTAACTGCGGGCAATTACGAGCAGTACTTC. Translated: CASSVTAGNYEQYF.

V usage is TRBV10-2 and J usage is TRBJ1-6, with 9 nucleotides matching TRBD1. Germline V gene sequence: CDR1 WSHSY, CDR2 SAAADI. The length of the CDR3 is 15 residues. Losses at the gene ends were 7 bases for V and 8 bases for J; bases not matched to a gene: 9. The CDR3 region is CASTRGTGFDSPLHF. Here the CDR3 DNA reads TGCGCCAGCACTCGGGGGACAGGGTTTGATTCACCCCTCCACTTT.

This clone was detected once. The chain employs TRBV10-3 and TRBJ2-7; possible D gene TRBD2, 6 bases. This CDR3 region has 13 residues. The ends were cut back, 10 bases at V and 2 bases at J, with 15 bases in the middle. Germline V gene lookup returns CDR1 ENHRY and CDR2 SYGVKD. The CDR3 loop reads CASTPGGAYEQYF. In DNA, the CDR3 is TGTGCCAGCACGCCGGGCGGGGCCTACGAGCAGTACTTC.

V usage is TRBV9 and J usage is TRBJ1-2; 7 nucleotides line up with TRBD1. The CDR3 covers 16 residues. The V gene end was trimmed by 4 bases and the J gene end by 4 bases; junction bases not matched to a gene: 13. Per the germline V gene, CDR1 is SGDLS and CDR2 is YYNGEE. The CDR3 spells CASSPHKTGTAYGYTF. CDR3 bases: TGTGCCAGCAGCCCCCACAAAACGGGGACAGCCTATGGCTACACCTTC.

The gene calls are TRBV28 and TRBJ1-1, with 9 bases matching TRBD1. This CDR3 contains 15 residues. Unmatched junction bases numbered 8, after V lost 2 bases and J lost 7 bases. The germline CDR1 and CDR2 sequences are MDHEN and SYDVKM. CDR3 coding DNA: TGTGCCAGCAGTTTAGGGGACAGGGTGGTCAGTGAAGCTTTCTTT. This codes for CASSLGDRVVSEAFF.

J is TRBJ2-1 and V is TRBV2; 7 bases agree with TRBD1. CDR1 and CDR2 (germline): SNHLY, FYNNEI. The CDR3 contains 15 residues. Trimming cost V 6 bases and J 4 bases; bases outside gene matches: 9. CDR3 coding DNA: TGTGCCAGCAGCCGACAGGGAACAGGGTACAATGAGCAGTTCTTC. It is translated as CASSRQGTGYNEQFF.

This clone has a single count. This sequence joins TRBV5-1 and TRBJ1-6, with D unclear. The CDR3 has 15 residues. Per the germline V gene, CDR1 is SGHRS and CDR2 is YFSETQ. V gave up 6 bases and J gave up 4 bases, with 14 bases separating them. The CDR3 coding sequence is TGCGCCAGCAACCGGGAAAGCCCATATAATTCACCCCTCCACTTT. Protein: CASNRESPYNSPLHF.

The chain recombines TRBV10-2 with TRBJ1-6; possibly TRBD1 for D (6 bases). V lost 6 bases and J 9 bases, leaving 18 bases between the germline ends. CDR3 size: 15 residues. In germline, CDR1 is WSHSY, CDR2 SAAADI. CDR3 nucleotide sequence: TGCGCCAGCAGAAGCTTTGACAGGCTGGCTTCACCCCTCCACTTT. Translating it yields CASRSFDRLASPLHF.

The DNA for the CDR3 is TGTGCCAGCACGTCAGGGAACACCGGGGAGCTGTTTTTT. As protein: CASTSGNTGELFF. V usage is TRBV9 and J usage is TRBJ2-2; D gene unclear. V lost 6 bases and J 1 base, leaving 7 bases between the germline ends. CDR1 and CDR2 (germline): SGDLS, YYNGEE. The CDR3 spans 13 residues.

This chain links TRBV18 with TRBJ2-7; 7 nucleotides match TRBD1. Germline V gene data show CDR1 as KGHSH and CDR2 as LQKENI. V lost 6 bases to trimming and J lost 0 bases; unmatched junction nucleotides: 5. The CDR3 covers 14 residues. CDR3 protein: CASSQGQNSYEQYF. CDR3 nucleotide sequence: TGTGCCAGCTCCCAGGGACAGAACTCCTACGAGCAGTACTTC. The full variable domain, completed using reference TRBV18 and TRBJ2-7, is NAGVMQNPRHLVRRRGQEARLRCSPMKGHSHVYWYRQLPEEGLKFMVYLQKENIIDESGMPKERFSAEFPKEGPSILRIQQVVRGDSAAYFCASSQGQNSYEQYFGPGTRLTVT.

The rearrangement uses TRBV6-1 and TRBJ2-5; no definite D call. Deletions cut 10 bases from V and 8 bases from J, with 20 bases between. The CDR3 is 13 residues long. Germline V gives CDR1 MNHNS, CDR2 SASEGT. This chain's CDR3 is CATVSDFRDTQYF. DNA of the CDR3: TGTGCCACCGTATCAGACTTCAGAGATACCCAGTACTTC.

This rearrangement joins TRBV13 to TRBJ2-1, with 9 bases aligning to TRBD2. In germline, CDR1 is PRHDT, CDR2 FYEKMQ (reference sequence). The CDR3 is 15 residues long. V trimming: 3 bases; J trimming: 5 bases; junction bases outside the gene matches: 5. The CDR3 loop is CASSFDSGGNNEQFF. The CDR3 DNA sequence: TGTGCCAGCAGCTTCGATAGCGGGGGAAACAATGAGCAGTTCTTC.

The gene calls are TRBV5-8 and TRBJ1-2; 9 positions match TRBD1. This CDR3 region has 14 residues. The V segment lost 3 bases and the J segment 4 bases; nucleotides outside the gene matches: 4. Per the germline V gene, CDR1 is SGHTS and CDR2 is YDEGEE. CDR3 protein: CASSSKTGGYGYTF. The CDR3 nucleotides read TGTGCCAGCAGCTCTAAGACAGGGGGCTATGGCTACACCTTC.

CDR3 bases: TGTGCCAGCTCACCGCTCGCCCGGGGAAAGGAAGAGACCCAGTACTTC. Translating gives CASSPLARGKEETQYF. This chain joins TRBV18 and TRBJ2-5; possibly TRBD2 for D (5 bases). Germline assignment: CDR1 KGHSH and CDR2 LQKENI. The CDR3 runs to 16 residues. Trimming shortened V by 3 bases and J by 3 bases, and 17 bases separated the two germline ends.

This clone showed up just once. The chain carries TRBV27 and TRBJ2-5; the D call may be TRBD1 or TRBD2 (5 bases each). The J call may be mistaken, given a closer DNA end match to TRBJ2-7. Germline CDR1 reads MNHEY; CDR2 reads SMNVEV (reference sequence). The CDR3 has 14 amino acids. CDR3 sequence reads: CASSPTRDHYEQYF. The CDR3 bases are TGTGCCAGCAGTCCCACCCGGGACCACTACGAGCAGTACTTC.

This clone came up once. The chain employs TRBV6-5 and TRBJ2-7, with no clear D. The CDR3 loop spans 12 amino acids. CDR1 is MNHEY and CDR2 is SVGAGI in the germline V gene. V was shortened by 3 bases and J by 4 bases, with 7 bases between the two germline ends. CDR3 residues: CASSYGLYEQYF. The CDR3 coding sequence is TGTGCCAGCAGTTATGGCTTGTACGAGCAGTACTTC.

The rearrangement joins TRBV4-1 to TRBJ1-4, with D possibly TRBD1 on 5 matching bases. V was trimmed by 6 bases and J by 2 bases, leaving 16 bases between them. The CDR3 sequence is 16 residues long. Germline-derived CDR1 and CDR2 are MGHRA and YSYEKL. The CDR3 region has the DNA TGCGCCAGCAGGATTCCTTCAGGGAGGACTAATGAAAAACTGTTTTTT. Amino acids: CASRIPSGRTNEKLFF.

V usage is TRBV5-6 and J usage is TRBJ1-4; 8 nucleotides match TRBD1. The CDR3 is 14 residues long. Germline V gene lookup returns CDR1 SGHDT and CDR2 YYEEEE. With 6 bases clipped from V and 2 bases from J, the junction kept 3 bases outside the gene matches. The CDR3 DNA reads as TGTGCCAGCACTTACAGGGGGACTAATGAAAAACTGTTTTTT. Amino acids: CASTYRGTNEKLFF.

This clone was observed a single time. DNA of the CDR3: TGTGCCAGCAGCCCCCTCCTTGGACGGACGAACACTGAAGCTTTCTTT. Protein product: CASSPLLGRTNTEAFF. V is TRBV4-2 and J is TRBJ1-1; D ambiguous. V was cut by 4 bases and J by 1 base, with 16 bases left in between. This CDR3 is built from 16 residues. Germline assignment: CDR1 LGHNA and CDR2 YNFKEQ.

V gene TRBV19 combines with J gene TRBJ1-4, with D hard to call. V lost 7 bases and J lost 4, with 16 bases in between. Per germline, CDR1 LNHDA and CDR2 SQIVND (reference sequence). The CDR3 is 15 residues long. DNA for the CDR3: TGTGCCAGTACAGGAGGCCGCGGGAGTAATGAAAAACTGTTTTTT. The encoded protein is CASTGGRGSNEKLFF.